This TCR beta chain emerged from a study of CD8 T cells in ankylosing spondylitis. Of note for this clonotype: What it binds is unknown.

General observations from the study: Matched synovial fluid from ankylosing spondylitis patients was reported to be enriched for disease-linked clones. With a CD8+ phenotype, disease-linked clones were relatively rare in peripheral blood. Several of the motif variants were reported before in synovial fluid and blood from reactive arthritis. Characteristic, it appeared, of ankylosing spondylitis blood was a TCR beta motif of fewer than 10 highly homologous variants.

Researchers built TCR beta libraries using quantitative 5'-RACE with molecular barcodes. TCRdb called the 5' RACE reads again in MiXCR, with one record for every CDR3 protein. The sample contains hundreds of thousands of distinct CDR3 sequences, about 10% of which appear only once. The germline CDR1 and CDR2 sequences are SGHRS and YFSETQ. This CDR3 is built from 14 residues. Trimming shortened V by 5 bases and J by 3 bases, and 14 bases separated the two germline ends. Sequenced: blood, either unsorted or a sorted T cell fraction (not recorded which). The rearrangement uses TRBV5-1 and TRBJ1-2; D may be TRBD1 (6 bases). This TCR derives from a male donor with ankylosing spondylitis. CDR3 bases: TGCGCCAGCAGTTGGGGATCAGGGGACTATGGCTACACCTTC. This encodes CASSWGSGDYGYTF.